The 11 T cell receptor beta chains given below trace back to one sample, sequenced in a study of beta chain features in type 1 diabetes. Expressed TCRB transcripts were sequenced after all isolated RNA was converted to cDNA. Sequenced by immunoSEQ multiplex PCR; TCRdb stores in-frame clones only, minus some. The sample contains 130,000 to 150,000 clones, under 60% of which appear only once. The specimen sequenced was Tregs from blood. The receptors were gathered from a man younger than 30 in good health.

The chain recombines TRBV18 with TRBJ2-7; a possible D gene is TRBD1 (6 bases). Germline V lookup: CDR1 KGHSH, CDR2 LQKENI. With 2 bases removed from V and 2 bases from J, the gap between germline ends came to 16 bases. The CDR3 is made up of 16 amino acids. The CDR3 sequence: CASSPFGQSPPYEQYF. The CDR3 DNA reads TGTGCCAGCTCACCATTCGGACAGAGTCCACCCTACGAGCAGTACTTC.

This clone was counted only a few times. V and J are TRBV7-3 and TRBJ2-1; 8 nucleotides align to TRBD1. CDR1 and CDR2 from the germline V gene are SGHTA and FQGTGA. The junction had 2 bases not matched to a gene; V was cut back by 3 bases and J by 4 bases. This CDR3 contains 14 residues. CDR3 DNA: TGTGCCAGCAGCTTGGACAGGGAATACAATGAGCAGTTCTTC. This translates into CASSLDREYNEQFF.

CDR3 in amino acids: CASSTRVGRHEQYF. The CDR3 coding sequence is TGTGCCAGCAGCACTAGGGTGGGTAGGCACGAGCAGTACTTC. V is TRBV7-9 and J is TRBJ2-7; tentative D call: TRBD2 (5 bases). The V gene's germline CDR1 is SEHNR and CDR2 FQNEAQ (reference sequence). There are 14 residues in the CDR3. Trimming stripped 5 bases from V and 5 bases from J, with 16 bases between.

The chain links TRBV5-1 to TRBJ1-2, with D perhaps TRBD1 (6 bases). The germline V gene encodes CDR1 SGHRS and CDR2 YFSETQ. The CDR3 is 14 residues long. V dropped 0 bases and J dropped 8 bases, with 14 bases sitting between them. The CDR3 region has the DNA TGCGCCAGCAGCTTGGACAGGGAATACAGCGGCTACACCTTC. Translated: CASSLDREYSGYTF.

This clone was detected a few times. The rearrangement links TRBV2 to TRBJ2-7; 9 bases fit TRBD2. The V and J ends lost 4 bases and 1 base, in that order; junction bases with no gene match: 2. Germline assignment: CDR1 SNHLY and CDR2 FYNNEI. The CDR3 runs to 14 residues. The CDR3 spells CASSGSGGSYEQYF. The CDR3 nucleotides read TGTGCCAGCAGTGGTAGCGGGGGATCCTACGAGCAGTACTTC.

The chain combines TRBV7-6 with TRBJ1-1; 9 bases are shared with TRBD1. CDR3 length: 14 residues. Unmatched junction bases numbered 3, after V lost 5 bases and J lost 2 bases. Looked up from germline, CDR1 is SGHVS and CDR2 is FNYEAQ. The CDR3 loop is CASSRQGVNTEAFF. For the CDR3, the DNA is TGTGCCAGCAGCAGACAGGGGGTTAACACTGAAGCTTTCTTT.

The rearrangement joins TRBV18 to TRBJ2-3; 12 bases line up with TRBD2. Germline CDR1 is KGHSH and CDR2 is LQKENI. Trimming removed 6 bases from V and 3 bases from J; junction bases left unmatched: 7. CDR3 length equals 16 residues. In DNA, the CDR3 is TGTGCCAGCTCCCCTCTAGCGGGGGGGCCAACAGATACGCAGTATTTT. It codes for CASSPLAGGPTDTQYF.

The chain carries TRBV9 and TRBJ2-7; a possible D gene is TRBD2 (6 bases). V was pared by 2 bases and J by 2 bases, with 11 bases between. The length of the CDR3 is 14 residues. CDR1 and CDR2 from the germline V gene are SGDLS and YYNGEE. The CDR3 region has the DNA TGTGCCAGCAGCGTCACTAGCTTACCCTACGAGCAGTACTTC. Protein sequence: CASSVTSLPYEQYF.

This chain joins TRBV28 and TRBJ2-7, with a weak D call TRBD2 (5 bases). This CDR3 has 15 amino acids. CDR1 and CDR2 from the germline V gene are MDHEN and SYDVKM. V dropped 5 bases and J dropped 5 bases, with 19 bases sitting between them. CDR3 sequence: CASSLPGGMGDEQYF. CDR3 nucleotides: TGTGCCAGCAGTCTCCCAGGTGGGATGGGAGACGAGCAGTACTTC.

This chain uses TRBV28 with TRBJ2-3, with 10 bases matching TRBD2. Germline loops: CDR1 MDHEN, CDR2 SYDVKM. V gave up 6 bases and J gave up 2 bases; unmatched junction bases: 11. The CDR3 spans 17 residues. This CDR3 is CASRTVRTSGYTDTQYF. The DNA for the CDR3 is TGTGCCAGCAGGACCGTACGGACTAGCGGATACACAGATACGCAGTATTTT.

This chain links TRBV19 with TRBJ1-1; D perhaps matches TRBD1 (6 bases). From germline, CDR1 is LNHDA and CDR2 SQIVND (reference sequence). This CDR3 spans 13 amino acids. The CDR3 coding sequence is TGTGAGACCCGGACAGCATGGGACACTGAAGCTTTCTTT. Its translation: CETRTAWDTEAFF.